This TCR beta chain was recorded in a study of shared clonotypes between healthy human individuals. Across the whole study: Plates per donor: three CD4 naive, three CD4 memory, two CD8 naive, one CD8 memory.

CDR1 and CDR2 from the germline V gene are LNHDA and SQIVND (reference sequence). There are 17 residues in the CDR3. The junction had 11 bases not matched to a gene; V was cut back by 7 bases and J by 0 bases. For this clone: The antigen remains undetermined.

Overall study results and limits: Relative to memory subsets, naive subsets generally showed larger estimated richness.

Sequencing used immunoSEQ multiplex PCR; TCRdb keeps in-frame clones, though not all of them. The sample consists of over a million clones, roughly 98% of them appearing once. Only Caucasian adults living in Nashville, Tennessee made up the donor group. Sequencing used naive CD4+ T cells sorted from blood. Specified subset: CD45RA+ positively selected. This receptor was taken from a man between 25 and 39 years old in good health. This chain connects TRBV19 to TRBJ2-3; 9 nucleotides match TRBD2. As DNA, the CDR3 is TGTGCCAGTACCTCAGCGGGAGGTTCCTCTAGCACAGATACGCAGTATTTT. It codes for CASTSAGGSSSTDTQYF. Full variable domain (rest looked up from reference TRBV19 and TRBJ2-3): DGGITQSPKYLFRKEGQNVTLSCEQNLNHDAMYWYRQDPGQGLRLIYYSQIVNDFQKGDIAEGYSVSREKKESFPLTVTSAQKNPTAFYLCASTSAGGSSSTDTQYFGPGTRLTVL.